Shown below are 19 T cell receptor beta chains from a single sample sequenced in a study of molecular identifiers for immune sequencing clone quantification. In TCRdb, the PCR reads were re-called with MiXCR into one record per CDR3 protein. The data show about 640,000 distinct CDR3 sequences, about 20% seen once. The sequenced material came from naive CD8+ T cells from blood, with Jurkat cell RNA spiked in. Subset defined: FACS-sorted CD8+CD4-CCR7+CD45RA+ naive T cells. The receptors shown here come from a human donor in good health. Some libraries in this study had Jurkat cell RNA spiked in.

This clonotype came up many times. V and J are TRBV7-9 and TRBJ1-3; D is unresolved. CDR1 SEHNR and CDR2 FQNEAQ come from the germline V gene (reference sequence). V was trimmed by 1 base and J by 0 bases, leaving 10 bases between them. There are 16 residues in the CDR3. CDR3: CASSLGFSSSGNTIYF. As DNA, the CDR3 is TGTGCCAGCAGCTTAGGGTTCAGTTCCTCTGGAAACACCATATATTTT.

V and J are TRBV27 and TRBJ2-1; D is ambiguous. CDR1 MNHEY and CDR2 SMNVEV come from the germline V gene (reference sequence). Trimming took 3 bases from V and 8 from J, leaving 14 bases between them. This CDR3 has 14 residues. This chain's CDR3 is CASSLTTRIDEQFF. Written as DNA, the CDR3 is TGTGCCAGCAGTTTGACGACTCGGATCGATGAGCAGTTCTTC.

This clonotype was recorded many times. The rearrangement links TRBV29-1 to TRBJ1-2, with D maybe TRBD1 (6 bases). V was trimmed by 4 bases and J by 4 bases, leaving 13 bases between them. Germline assignment: CDR1 SQVTM and CDR2 ANQGSEA. This CDR3 has 13 residues. The DNA for the CDR3 is TGCAGCGTTGGAGGGGGAGTTATCTATGGCTACACCTTC. Translated: CSVGGGVIYGYTF.

This clonotype was seen ten or more times. This rearrangement joins TRBV5-1 to TRBJ2-7; TRBD1 is a possible D gene (7 bases). From germline, CDR1 is SGHRS and CDR2 YFSETQ. The CDR3 is 17 amino acids. V dropped 4 bases and J dropped 0 bases, with 20 bases sitting between them. The CDR3 sequence is CASSPIGGGPSSYEQYF. The CDR3 nucleotides are TGCGCCAGCAGCCCGATTGGAGGGGGCCCGAGCTCCTACGAGCAGTACTTC.

This clonotype was seen more than once but under ten times. This chain joins TRBV4-1 and TRBJ2-5; either TRBD1 or TRBD2 may supply D (5 bases each). This CDR3 contains 16 residues. V shed 0 bases and J shed 5 bases, with 16 bases lying between them. Germline CDR1 reads MGHRA; CDR2 reads YSYEKL. The CDR3 nucleotides read TGCGCCAGCAGCCAAGAAGGGACGGAGCGGTTTGAGACCCAGTACTTC. Encoded protein: CASSQEGTERFETQYF.

The chain employs TRBV6-1 and TRBJ2-2, with 11 bases that match TRBD1. The germline gives CDR1 MNHNS, CDR2 SASEGT. V lost 5 bases and J lost 1; bases outside the gene matches: 12. The CDR3 is made up of 19 amino acids. This CDR3 is CASSLFFGQGAENTGELFF. The CDR3 DNA sequence: TGTGCCAGCAGTTTATTTTTTGGACAGGGGGCAGAGAACACCGGGGAGCTGTTTTTT.

The table lists this clonotype with many counts. The J gene is TRBJ1-1, the V gene TRBV4-1; D perhaps matches TRBD1 (5 bases). Per germline, CDR1 MGHRA and CDR2 YSYEKL. V lost 4 bases to trimming and J lost 3 bases, with 15 bases between them. The CDR3 totals 15 residues. The DNA of the CDR3 is TGCGCCAGCAGCCGAGGACACGGGAGGTACACTGAAGCTTTCTTT. Protein: CASSRGHGRYTEAFF.

This clonotype was counted at least ten times. The chain combines TRBV3-1 with TRBJ2-2; TRBD2 might be the D (5 bases). Germline V gene lookup returns CDR1 LGHDT and CDR2 YNNKEL (reference sequence). This CDR3 contains 13 residues. V lost 1 base to trimming and J lost 9 bases, with 9 bases between them. CDR3: CASSQGGLRELFF. The DNA of the CDR3 is TGTGCCAGCAGCCAAGGCGGGCTCCGGGAGCTGTTTTTT.

This clonotype was observed at least ten times. The genes are TRBV12-3 or TRBV12-4 and TRBJ2-7; 9 bases fit TRBD1. The CDR3 spans 15 residues. Trimming removed 6 bases from V and 5 bases from J; junction bases left unmatched: 11. CDR3 region: CASSPRDRESHEQYF. The CDR3 coding sequence is TGTGCCAGCAGCCCCCGGGACAGGGAGTCCCACGAGCAGTACTTC.

Details on this clonotype: A much larger clone differs from this one at a single base, so this may be a read error. The V and J genes are TRBV9 and TRBJ1-4; D is unresolved. The V end lost 3 bases, the J end lost 7 bases, and 19 bases lay between the germline ends. CDR1 and CDR2 (germline): SGDLS, YYNGEE. This CDR3 spans 16 amino acids. CDR3 bases: TGTGCCAGCAGCGCGGGTCGCCAGACCCTTGGTGAAAAACTGTTTTTT. Its protein is CASSAGRQTLGEKLFF.

This clonotype has only a few counts. The V gene is TRBV3-2, the J gene TRBJ1-1; the table's D call of TRBD1 was not tested on the DNA. TRBV3-2 is termed a pseudogene. This CDR3 is built from 15 residues. The CDR3 sequence: CASSQTRDANTEAFF. The CDR3 DNA follows: TGTGCCAGCAGCCAGACCAGGGACGCGAACACTGAAGCTTTCTTT.

Concerning this clonotype: A much larger clone differs from this one at a single base, so this may be a read error. CDR3 loop: CASGPMLTGSVYEQYF. Written as DNA, the CDR3 is TGCGCCAGCGGCCCCATGTTGACAGGGAGCGTCTACGAGCAGTACTTC. This sequence joins TRBV4-3 and TRBJ2-7, with 7 bases fitting TRBD1. Germline loops: CDR1 LGHNA, CDR2 YSLEER. The V gene end was trimmed by 8 bases and the J gene end by 3 bases; junction bases not matched to a gene: 16. The CDR3 is made up of 16 amino acids.

This clonotype has a count of ten or more. The gene calls are TRBV27 and TRBJ1-1; TRBD1 aligns across 8 bases. Germline V lookup: CDR1 MNHEY, CDR2 SMNVEV (reference sequence). Germline trimming cut 5 bases from V and 11 bases from J; bases unmatched to any gene: 10. The CDR3 has 13 amino acids. The CDR3 DNA follows: TGTGCCAGCAGTGGTATTCCGGGACAGGAGGCTTTCTTT. It is translated as CASSGIPGQEAFF.

DNA for the CDR3: TGTGCCAGTAGTATAGAGGGCGCCGGCTACGAGCAGTACTTC. Protein: CASSIEGAGYEQYF. This chain links TRBV19 with TRBJ2-7; D is uncertain. Trimming left V 0 bases short and J 3 bases short, with 9 bases between. CDR1 is LNHDA and CDR2 is SQIVND in the germline V gene (reference sequence). This CDR3 comprises 14 residues. The full variable domain, completed using reference TRBV19 and TRBJ2-7, is DGGITQSPKYLFRKEGQNVTLSCEQNLNHDAMYWYRQDPGQGLRLIYYSQIVNDFQKGDIAEGYSVSREKKESFPLTVTSAQKNPTAFYLCASSIEGAGYEQYFGPGTRLTVT.

The chain has TRBV6-2 or TRBV6-3 and TRBJ2-5; possibly TRBD2 for D (6 bases). The germline V gene encodes CDR1 MNHEY and CDR2 SVGEGT. The CDR3 consists of 15 residues. V gave up 6 bases and J gave up 9 bases, with 23 bases separating them. The CDR3 spells CASRLDTAESGAQYF. The CDR3 DNA follows: TGTGCCAGCAGACTGGACACGGCCGAATCGGGGGCCCAGTACTTC.

This clonotype was observed many times. V usage is TRBV7-9 and J usage is TRBJ1-3; D is ambiguous. CDR1 and CDR2 (germline): SEHNR, FQNEAQ (reference sequence). Trimming shortened V by 2 bases and J by 5 bases, and 13 bases separated the two germline ends. The length of the CDR3 is 15 residues. Here the CDR3 reads CASSLSPLPRNTIYF. CDR3 sequence (DNA): TGTGCCAGCAGCTTATCGCCCCTGCCTAGAAACACCATATATTTT.

This clonotype was detected many times. The chain carries TRBV9 and TRBJ1-3; D is unclear. V was trimmed by 1 base and J by 0 bases, leaving 5 bases between them. The germline V gene has CDR1 SGDLS and CDR2 YYNGEE. The CDR3 runs 14 residues. The CDR3 loop reads CASSVMSSGNTIYF. Written as DNA, the CDR3 is TGTGCCAGCAGCGTAATGTCCTCTGGAAACACCATATATTTT.

There are many counts of this clonotype. The chain uses TRBV24-1 and TRBJ2-7; D possibly matches TRBD1 or TRBD2 (6 bases each). The CDR3 consists of 15 residues. The V and J ends lost 9 bases and 4 bases respectively, with 21 bases between them. The V gene's germline CDR1 is KGHDR and CDR2 SFDVKD. The CDR3 sequence is CATGGPGPLGYEQYF. The CDR3 region has the DNA TGTGCCACCGGGGGGCCGGGGCCCTTGGGATACGAGCAGTACTTC.

This clonotype was counted at least ten times. J is TRBJ1-1 and V is TRBV13; possible D gene TRBD1, 6 bases. From germline, CDR1 is PRHDT and CDR2 FYEKMQ (reference sequence). The V end was cut by 5 bases, the J end by 4 bases, with 14 bases between. The CDR3 covers 14 residues. CDR3 in DNA: TGTGCCAGCAGCCGGGGGCGCGGGGGCACTGAAGCTTTCTTT. Translating gives CASSRGRGGTEAFF.